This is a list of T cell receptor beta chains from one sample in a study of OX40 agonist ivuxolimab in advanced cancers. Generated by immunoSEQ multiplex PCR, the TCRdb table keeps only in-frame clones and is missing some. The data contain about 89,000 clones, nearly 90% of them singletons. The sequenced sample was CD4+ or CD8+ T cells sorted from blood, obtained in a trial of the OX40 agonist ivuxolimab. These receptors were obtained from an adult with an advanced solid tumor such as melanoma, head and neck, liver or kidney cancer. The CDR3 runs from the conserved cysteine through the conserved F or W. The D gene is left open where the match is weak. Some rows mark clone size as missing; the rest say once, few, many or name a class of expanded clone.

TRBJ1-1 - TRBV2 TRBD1 TGTGCCAGCAGTGAGAGGGACAGGGGGCGCACTGAAGCTTTCTTT CASSERDRGRTEAFF
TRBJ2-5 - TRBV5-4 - TGTGCCAGCAGCCGAGGGAGCGCGGACCAAGAGACCCAGTACTTC CASSRGSADQETQYF
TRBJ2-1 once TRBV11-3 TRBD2 TGTGCCAGCAGCTCCCGGACTAGAGGCCATGAGCAGTTCTTC CASSSRTRGHEQFF
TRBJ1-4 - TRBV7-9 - TGTGCCAGCAGCTTAGCGCTCCCTAAACCGGGTAATGAAAAACTGTTTTTT CASSLALPKPGNEKLFF
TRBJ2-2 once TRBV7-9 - TGTGCCAGCAGCTTAGGCGGGGTGGTCGGCGGCGGGGAGCTGTTTTTT CASSLGGVVGGGELFF
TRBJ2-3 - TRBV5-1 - TGCGCCAGCAGCCTAGGGGACCCCACAGATACGCAGTATTTT CASSLGDPTDTQYF
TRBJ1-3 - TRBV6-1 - TGTGCCAGCAGGAGGGAGGGAAACACCATATATTTT CASRREGNTIYF
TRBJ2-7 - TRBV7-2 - TGTGCCAGCAGCATTTCCGGGACACGGGTCCCACCCTACGAGCAGTACTTC CASSISGTRVPPYEQYF
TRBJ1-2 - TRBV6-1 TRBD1 TGTGCCAGCACCACAGGGGGGCAGGGGAACTATGGCTACACCTTC CASTTGGQGNYGYTF
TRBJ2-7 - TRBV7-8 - TGTGCCAGCAGCCTTGGGACGCCTACCTACGAGCAGTACTTC CASSLGTPTYEQYF
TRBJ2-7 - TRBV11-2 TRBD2 TGTGCCAGCAGCTTACTAGCGGGTTCCTACGAGCAGTACTTC CASSLLAGSYEQYF
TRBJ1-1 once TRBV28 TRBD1 TGTGCCAGCCGGGTGGGGGACAGACGCTACTCTTTTAGGGCTTTCTTT CASRVGDRRYSFRAFF
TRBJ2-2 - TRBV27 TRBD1 TGTGCCAGCAGAAACCTCCCCAGGACAGGGGACACCGGGGAGCTGTTTTTT CASRNLPRTGDTGELFF
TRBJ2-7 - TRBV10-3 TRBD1 TGTGCCGCAAGGCGGACAGGGAACTACGAGCAGTACTTC CAARRTGNYEQYF
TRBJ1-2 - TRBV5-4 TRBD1 TGTGCCAGCAGCCGATCCGGGACAGGGTTCCCCTATGGCTACACCTTC CASSRSGTGFPYGYTF
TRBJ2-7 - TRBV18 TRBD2 TGTGCCAGCTCTTTAGGGAGGGGCTCCTACGAGCAGTACTTC CASSLGRGSYEQYF
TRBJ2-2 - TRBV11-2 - TGTGCCAGCAGCTTAGCGGGCAGGGGCCTACTCGAGCTGTTTTTT CASSLAGRGLLELFF
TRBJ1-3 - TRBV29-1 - TGCAGCGTTGAAAGGAGGGCAGGCTCTGGAAACACCATATATTTT CSVERRAGSGNTIYF
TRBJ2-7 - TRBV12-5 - TGTGCTAGTGGTACAGGGTTCTACGAGCAGTACTTC CASGTGFYEQYF
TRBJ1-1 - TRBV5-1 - TGCGCCAGCAGCTTCTCCGGGACGTCGAACACTGAAGCTTTCTTT CASSFSGTSNTEAFF
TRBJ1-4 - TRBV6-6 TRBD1 TGTGCCAGCAGGGGCGGACAGGGGGCAGTCGGCGAAAAACTGTTTTTT CASRGGQGAVGEKLFF
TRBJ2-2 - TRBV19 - TGTGCCAGTTCGGGGCTAGGTGCGAACACCGGGGAGCTGTTTTTT CASSGLGANTGELFF
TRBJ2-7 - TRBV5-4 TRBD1 TGTGCCAGCAGCTCGCCGGGACAGCCCTACGAGCAGTACTTC CASSSPGQPYEQYF
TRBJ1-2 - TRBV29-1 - TGCAGCGTCTCAAGGGGTGACGGTAACTATGGCTACACCTTC CSVSRGDGNYGYTF
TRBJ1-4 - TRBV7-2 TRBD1 TGTGCCAGCAGCTTCAAAGGGGGCACAACAGGGGGCCGAGGGGAAAAACTGTTTTTT CASSFKGGTTGGRGEKLFF
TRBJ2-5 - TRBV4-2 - TGTGCCAGCAGCCCGAGGTCAGGGGAGACCCAGTACTTC CASSPRSGETQYF
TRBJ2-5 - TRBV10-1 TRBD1 TGCGCCAGCAGTGGGACAGGGGGCCAAGAGACCCAGTACTTC CASSGTGGQETQYF
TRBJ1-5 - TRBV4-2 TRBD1 TGTGCCAGCAGCCCGGGACAGGGTAGCAATCAGCCCCAGCATTTT CASSPGQGSNQPQHF